This T cell receptor beta chain appears in the sequencing data of a study of low-dose radiotherapy and immunotherapy resistance in tumors. Study summary: Treatment of Cohort 1 consisted of 0.5 Gy per fraction every 2 weeks, adding up to 6.5 Gy.

This clonotype was seen at least ten times. The CDR3 has 13 residues. Trimming stripped 2 bases from V and 2 bases from J, with 6 bases between. The germline V gene has CDR1 SEHNR and CDR2 FQNEAQ (reference sequence). As to time point: after trial treatment. Treatment indicated: LDRT plus nivolumab, ipilimumab, low-dose cyclophosphamide and aspirin (RACIN trial). TRAV- and TRBV-specific primers primed first-strand cDNA, covering alpha and beta chains. For amplifying TCRs, the PCR ran for 15 to 20 cycles with Phusion, which was used together with a constant-region primer and the adapter on the V primers. In TCRdb, the reads were re-called with MiXCR into one record per CDR3 protein. The table has approximately 100,000 distinct CDR3 sequences, less than 25% seen once; the top ten hold about 4%.

The clonotype originates from a male donor with prostate cancer. Material: PBMCs, obtained after low-dose radiotherapy plus immunotherapy. The V and J genes are TRBV7-9 and TRBJ1-2, with D uncertain. The CDR3 here is CASSLSSNYGYTF. As DNA, the CDR3 is TGTGCCAGCAGCTTATCCAGCAACTATGGCTACACCTTC.